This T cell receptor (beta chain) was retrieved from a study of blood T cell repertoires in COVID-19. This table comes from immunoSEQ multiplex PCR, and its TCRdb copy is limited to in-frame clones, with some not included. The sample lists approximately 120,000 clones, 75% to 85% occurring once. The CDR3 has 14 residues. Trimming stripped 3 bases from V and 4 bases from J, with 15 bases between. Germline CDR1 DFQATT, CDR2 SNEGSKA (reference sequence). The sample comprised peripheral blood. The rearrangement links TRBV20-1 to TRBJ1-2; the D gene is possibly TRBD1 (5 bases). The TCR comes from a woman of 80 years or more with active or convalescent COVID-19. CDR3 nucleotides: TGCAGTGCTAGTTGGGGCGACCAACCCTATGGCTACACCTTC. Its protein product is CSASWGDQPYGYTF.